There are a few counts of the clone carrying this T cell receptor (beta chain). TCRdb redid the calling of the 5' RACE reads with MiXCR, one entry per CDR3 protein. The table lists about 370,000 distinct CDR3 sequences, 25% to 35% of them singletons, with 5.5% to 6.5% in the top ten. The data were obtained in a study of identical twins' blood T cells. Overall study: Roughly 51 million reads came from some 12 libraries, six alpha, six beta.

Germline V lookup: CDR1 MNHEY, CDR2 SVGEGT. V lost 0 bases to trimming and J lost 8 bases, with 11 bases between them. The CDR3 totals 14 residues. This chain joins TRBV6-2 or TRBV6-3 and TRBJ2-1, with D uncertain. The sequencing sample was made of PBMCs. The sequence was collected from a woman between 18 and 49 years old in good health. The CDR3 DNA sequence: TGTGCCAGCAGTTACTCCGGTCCCTGGGATGAGCAGTTCTTC. It is translated as CASSYSGPWDEQFF.